This T cell receptor (beta chain) was documented in a study of T-cell memory formation after mild COVID-19. Overall study: TCR clusters largely stayed donor specific.

Broader study findings: Balance between CD4 and CD8 was seen in clones contracting day 15 to 85, and a CD4+ lean was seen in later expanders.

TCRdb fed the 5' RACE reads into MiXCR, producing one record per CDR3 protein. The profile covers about 100,000 distinct CDR3 sequences, with around 15% appearing a single time and 39% taken by the ten largest. Trimming left V 0 bases short and J 7 bases short, with 13 bases between. Germline assignment: CDR1 SGHTA and CDR2 FQGNSA. The CDR3 runs to 15 residues. Comment on this clonotype: The antigen remains unidentified.

The TCR sequence derives from a man between 18 and 35 years old who had mild COVID-19 (a few samples of this study predate the infection). Cell type and time point are not known. Sequenced input: PBMCs or a T cell subset sorted from them (not recorded which). J is TRBJ1-5 and V is TRBV7-2; D is unclear. CDR3 in DNA: TGTGCCAGCAGCTTAGCGCCCCCCCGCAGCCAGCCCCAGCATTTT. This codes for CASSLAPPRSQPQHF.